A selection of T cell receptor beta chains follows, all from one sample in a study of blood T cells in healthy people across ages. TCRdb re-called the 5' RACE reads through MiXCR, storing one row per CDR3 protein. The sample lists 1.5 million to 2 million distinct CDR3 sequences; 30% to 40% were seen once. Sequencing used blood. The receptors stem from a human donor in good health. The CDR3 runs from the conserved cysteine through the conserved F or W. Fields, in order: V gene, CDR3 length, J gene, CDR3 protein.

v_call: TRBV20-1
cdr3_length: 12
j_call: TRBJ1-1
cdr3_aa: CSASEGASEAFF

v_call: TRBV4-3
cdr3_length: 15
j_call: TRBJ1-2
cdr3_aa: CASSQDRWIGTSYTF

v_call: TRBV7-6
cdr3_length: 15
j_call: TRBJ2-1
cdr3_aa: CASSSLAGANNEQFF

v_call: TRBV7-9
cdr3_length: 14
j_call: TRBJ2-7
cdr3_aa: CASSFQGGDYEQYF

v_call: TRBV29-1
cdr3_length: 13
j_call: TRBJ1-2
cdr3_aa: CSVTLGGNGGYTF

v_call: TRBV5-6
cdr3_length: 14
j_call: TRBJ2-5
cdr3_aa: CASSLGAYEETQYF

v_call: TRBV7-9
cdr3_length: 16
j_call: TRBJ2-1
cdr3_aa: CASSPLVPPYYNEQFF

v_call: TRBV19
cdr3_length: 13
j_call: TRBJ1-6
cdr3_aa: CASSNRDGSPLHF

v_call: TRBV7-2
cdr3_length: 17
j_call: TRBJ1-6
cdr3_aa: CASSPKVRGPENSPLHF

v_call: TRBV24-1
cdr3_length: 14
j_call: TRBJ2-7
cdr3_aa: CATSDFRTPYEQYF

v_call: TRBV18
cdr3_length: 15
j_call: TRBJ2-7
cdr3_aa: CASSSTGLAPYEQYF

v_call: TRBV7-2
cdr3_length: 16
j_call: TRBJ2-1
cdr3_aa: CASSLGMRRGHNEQFF

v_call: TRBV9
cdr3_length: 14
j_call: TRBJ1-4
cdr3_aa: CASSVEGAGTKLFF

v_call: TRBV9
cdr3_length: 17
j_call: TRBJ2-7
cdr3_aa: CASSAGTSGGAAGEQYF

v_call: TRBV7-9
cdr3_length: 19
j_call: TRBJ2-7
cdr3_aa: CASSSNGWGLGRGFYEQYF

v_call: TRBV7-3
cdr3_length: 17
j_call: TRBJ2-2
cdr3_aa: CASSLNSGGAGTGELFF

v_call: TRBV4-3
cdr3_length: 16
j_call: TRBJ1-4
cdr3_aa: CASSQVYTATNEKLFF

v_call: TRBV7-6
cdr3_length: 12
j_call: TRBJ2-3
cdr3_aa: CASSLPFDTQYF

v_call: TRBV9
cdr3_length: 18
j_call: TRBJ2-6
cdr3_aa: CASSKTTGPLSGANVLTF

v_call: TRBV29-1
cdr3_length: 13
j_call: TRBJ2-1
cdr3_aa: CSGTGTDYNEQFF

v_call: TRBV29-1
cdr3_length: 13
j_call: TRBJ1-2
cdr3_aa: CSATTTGAYGYTF